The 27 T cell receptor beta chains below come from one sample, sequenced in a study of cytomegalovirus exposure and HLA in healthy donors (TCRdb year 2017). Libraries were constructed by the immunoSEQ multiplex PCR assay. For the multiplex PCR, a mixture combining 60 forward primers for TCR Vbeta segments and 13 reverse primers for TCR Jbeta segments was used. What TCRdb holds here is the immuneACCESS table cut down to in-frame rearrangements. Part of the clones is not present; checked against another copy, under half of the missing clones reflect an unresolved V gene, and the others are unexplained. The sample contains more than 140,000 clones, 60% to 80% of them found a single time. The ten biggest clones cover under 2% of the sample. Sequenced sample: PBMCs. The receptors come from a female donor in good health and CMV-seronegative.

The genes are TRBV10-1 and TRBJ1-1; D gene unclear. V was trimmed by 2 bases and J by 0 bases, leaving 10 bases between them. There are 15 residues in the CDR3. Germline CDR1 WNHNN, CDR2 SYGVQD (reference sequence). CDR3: CASSEGRTLNTEAFF. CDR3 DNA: TGCGCCAGCAGTGAGGGGCGAACCCTGAACACTGAAGCTTTCTTT.

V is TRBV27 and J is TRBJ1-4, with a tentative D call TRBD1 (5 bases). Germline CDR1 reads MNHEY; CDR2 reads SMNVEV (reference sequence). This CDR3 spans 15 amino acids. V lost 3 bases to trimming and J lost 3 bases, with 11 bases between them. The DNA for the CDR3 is TGTGCCAGCAGTTTCTCTTGGGGGGCTAATGAAAAACTGTTTTTT. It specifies CASSFSWGANEKLFF.

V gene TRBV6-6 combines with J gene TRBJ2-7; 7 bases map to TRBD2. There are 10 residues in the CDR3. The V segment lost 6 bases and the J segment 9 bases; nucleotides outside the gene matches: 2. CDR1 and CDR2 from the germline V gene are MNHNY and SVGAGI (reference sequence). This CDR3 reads CASSREVQYF. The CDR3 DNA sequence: TGTGCCAGCAGCCGGGAGGTGCAGTACTTC.

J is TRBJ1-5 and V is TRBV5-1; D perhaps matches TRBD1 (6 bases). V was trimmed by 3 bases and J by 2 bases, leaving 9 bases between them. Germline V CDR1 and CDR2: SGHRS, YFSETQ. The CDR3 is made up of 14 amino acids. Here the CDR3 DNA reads TGCGCCAGCAGCTCAGCAGGGGGCAATCAGCCCCAGCATTTT. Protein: CASSSAGGNQPQHF. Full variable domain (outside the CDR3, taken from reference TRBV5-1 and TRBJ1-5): KAGVTQTPRYLIKTRGQQVTLSCSPISGHRSVSWYQQTPGQGLQFLFEYFSETQRNKGNFPGRFSGRQFSNSRSEMNVSTLELGDSALYLCASSSAGGNQPQHFGDGTRLSIL.

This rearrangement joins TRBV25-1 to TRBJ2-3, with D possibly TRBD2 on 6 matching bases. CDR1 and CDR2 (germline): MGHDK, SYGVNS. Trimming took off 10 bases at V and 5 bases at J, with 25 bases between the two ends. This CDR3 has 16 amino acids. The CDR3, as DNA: TGTGCCACCACCCCAAGAGCGGGCATCGGTGAAGATACGCAGTATTTT. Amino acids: CATTPRAGIGEDTQYF.

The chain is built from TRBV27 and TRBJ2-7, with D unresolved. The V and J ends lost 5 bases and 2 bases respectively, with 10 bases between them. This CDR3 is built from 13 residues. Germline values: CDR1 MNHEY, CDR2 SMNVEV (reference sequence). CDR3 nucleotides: TGTGCCAGCAGTGTAGAGCCAACCTACGAGCAGTACTTC. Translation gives CASSVEPTYEQYF.

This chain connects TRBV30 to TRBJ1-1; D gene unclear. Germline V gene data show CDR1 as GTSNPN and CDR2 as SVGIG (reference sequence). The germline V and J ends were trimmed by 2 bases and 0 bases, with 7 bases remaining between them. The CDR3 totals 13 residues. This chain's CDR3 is CAWSMQVNTEAFF. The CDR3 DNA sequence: TGTGCCTGGAGTATGCAGGTGAACACTGAAGCTTTCTTT.

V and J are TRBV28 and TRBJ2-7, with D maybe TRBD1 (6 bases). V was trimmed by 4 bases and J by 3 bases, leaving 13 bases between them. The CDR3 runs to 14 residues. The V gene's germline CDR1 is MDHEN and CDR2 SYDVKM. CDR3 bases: TGTGCCAGCAGTTCCCGGGACACCTTCTACGAGCAGTACTTC. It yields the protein CASSSRDTFYEQYF.

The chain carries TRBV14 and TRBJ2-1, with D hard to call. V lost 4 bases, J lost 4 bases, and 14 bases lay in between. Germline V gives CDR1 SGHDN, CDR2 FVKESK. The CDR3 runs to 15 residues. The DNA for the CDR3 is TGTGCCAGCAGCCCTCGGGTGACTGCTTACAATGAGCAGTTCTTC. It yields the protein CASSPRVTAYNEQFF.

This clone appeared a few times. CDR3: CASSLTARGRVQPQHF. CDR3 coding DNA: TGTGCCAGCAGTCTAACAGCCAGGGGGCGCGTTCAGCCCCAGCATTTT. This chain joins TRBV28 and TRBJ1-5, with 8 bases that match TRBD1. Losses at the gene ends were 5 bases for V and 6 bases for J; bases not matched to a gene: 12. CDR1 and CDR2 (germline): MDHEN, SYDVKM. The CDR3 runs 16 residues.

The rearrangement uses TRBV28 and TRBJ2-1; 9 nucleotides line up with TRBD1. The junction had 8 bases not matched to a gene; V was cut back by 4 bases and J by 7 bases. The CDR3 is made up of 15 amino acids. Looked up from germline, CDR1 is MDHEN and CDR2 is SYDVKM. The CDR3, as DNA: TGTGCCAGCAGTTCTACGGGACAGGGAGGAAATGAGCAGTTCTTC. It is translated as CASSSTGQGGNEQFF.

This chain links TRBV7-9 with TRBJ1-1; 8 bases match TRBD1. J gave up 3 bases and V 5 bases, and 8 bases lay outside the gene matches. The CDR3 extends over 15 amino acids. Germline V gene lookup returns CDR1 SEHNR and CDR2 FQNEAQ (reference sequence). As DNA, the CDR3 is TGTGCCAGCAGCACACCCGGACAGGGTGACACTGAAGCTTTCTTT. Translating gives CASSTPGQGDTEAFF. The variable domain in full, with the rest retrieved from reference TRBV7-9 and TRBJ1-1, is DTGVSQNPRHKITKRGQNVTFRCDPISEHNRLYWYRQTLGQGPEFLTYFQNEAQLEKSRLLSDRFSAERPKGSFSTLEIQRTEQGDSAMYLCASSTPGQGDTEAFFGQGTRLTVV.

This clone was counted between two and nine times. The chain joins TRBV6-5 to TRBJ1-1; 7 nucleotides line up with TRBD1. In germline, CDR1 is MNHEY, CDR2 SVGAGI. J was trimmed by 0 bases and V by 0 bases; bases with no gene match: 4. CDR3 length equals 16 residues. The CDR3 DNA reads TGTGCCAGCAGTTACTCGAGACAGGGTTTGAACACTGAAGCTTTCTTT. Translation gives CASSYSRQGLNTEAFF.

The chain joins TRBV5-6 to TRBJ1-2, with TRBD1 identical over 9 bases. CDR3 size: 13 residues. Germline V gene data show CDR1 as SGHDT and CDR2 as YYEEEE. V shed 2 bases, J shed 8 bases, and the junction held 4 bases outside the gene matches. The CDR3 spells CASSLRTGEGYTF. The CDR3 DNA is TGTGCCAGCAGCTTACGGACAGGGGAAGGCTACACCTTC.

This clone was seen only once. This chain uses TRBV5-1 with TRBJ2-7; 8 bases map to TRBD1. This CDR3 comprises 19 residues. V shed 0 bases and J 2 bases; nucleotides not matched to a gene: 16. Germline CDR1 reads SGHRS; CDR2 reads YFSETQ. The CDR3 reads CASSLARSQDRVGAYEQYF. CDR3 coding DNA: TGCGCCAGCAGCTTGGCACGTTCTCAGGACAGGGTTGGAGCCTACGAGCAGTACTTC.

The CDR3 spells CASSSSGAGEKLFF. The CDR3 nucleotides read TGTGCCAGTAGTAGTTCAGGGGCAGGTGAAAAACTGTTTTTT. V gene TRBV19 combines with J gene TRBJ1-4, with a possible D match to TRBD1 (6 bases). The CDR3 runs to 14 residues. Trimming cost V 4 bases and J 7 bases, with 13 bases left between them. Germline V gene lookup returns CDR1 LNHDA and CDR2 SQIVND (reference sequence).

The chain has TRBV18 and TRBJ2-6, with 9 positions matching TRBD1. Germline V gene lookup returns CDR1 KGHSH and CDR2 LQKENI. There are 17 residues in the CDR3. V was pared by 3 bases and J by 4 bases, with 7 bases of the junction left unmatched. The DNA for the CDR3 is TGTGCCAGCTCACCTACAGGGGGCGCCTTGGGGGCCAACGTCCTGACTTTC. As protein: CASSPTGGALGANVLTF. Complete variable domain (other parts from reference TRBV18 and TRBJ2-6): NAGVMQNPRHLVRRRGQEARLRCSPMKGHSHVYWYRQLPEEGLKFMVYLQKENIIDESGMPKERFSAEFPKEGPSILRIQQVVRGDSAAYFCASSPTGGALGANVLTFGAGSRLTVL.

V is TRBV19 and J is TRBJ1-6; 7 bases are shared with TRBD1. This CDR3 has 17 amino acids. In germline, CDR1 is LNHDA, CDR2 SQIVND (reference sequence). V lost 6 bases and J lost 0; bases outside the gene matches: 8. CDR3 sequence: CASSEGQRRSYNSPLHF. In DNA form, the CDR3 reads TGTGCCAGTAGCGAGGGACAGCGACGCTCCTATAATTCACCCCTCCACTTT.

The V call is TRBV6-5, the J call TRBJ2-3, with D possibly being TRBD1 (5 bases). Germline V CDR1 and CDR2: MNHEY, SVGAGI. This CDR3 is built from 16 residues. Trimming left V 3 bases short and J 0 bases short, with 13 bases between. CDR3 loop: CASSYQVTVSTDTQYF. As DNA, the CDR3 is TGTGCCAGCAGTTATCAAGTGACAGTTAGCACAGATACGCAGTATTTT.

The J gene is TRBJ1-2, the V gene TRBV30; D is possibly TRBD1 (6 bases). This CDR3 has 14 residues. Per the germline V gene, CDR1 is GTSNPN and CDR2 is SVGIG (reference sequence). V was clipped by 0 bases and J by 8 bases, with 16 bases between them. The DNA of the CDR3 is TGTGCCTGGAGTGTTTGGGGCAGGGGTTGGGGCTACACCTTC. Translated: CAWSVWGRGWGYTF.

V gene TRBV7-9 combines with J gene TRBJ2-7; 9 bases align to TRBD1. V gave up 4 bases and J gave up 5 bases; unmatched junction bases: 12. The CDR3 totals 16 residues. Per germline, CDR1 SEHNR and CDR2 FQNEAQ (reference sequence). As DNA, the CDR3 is TGTGCCAGCAGCTCTCCGACAGGGGGGTGGGAACACGAGCAGTACTTC. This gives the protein CASSSPTGGWEHEQYF.

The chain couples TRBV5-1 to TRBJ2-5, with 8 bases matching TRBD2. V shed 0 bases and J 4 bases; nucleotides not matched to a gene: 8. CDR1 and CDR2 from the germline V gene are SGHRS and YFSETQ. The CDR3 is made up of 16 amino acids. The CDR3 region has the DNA TGCGCCAGCAGCTTGGCCGGGAGCGGGGGATCAGAGACCCAGTACTTC. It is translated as CASSLAGSGGSETQYF. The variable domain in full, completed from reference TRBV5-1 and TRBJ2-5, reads KAGVTQTPRYLIKTRGQQVTLSCSPISGHRSVSWYQQTPGQGLQFLFEYFSETQRNKGNFPGRFSGRQFSNSRSEMNVSTLELGDSALYLCASSLAGSGGSETQYFGPGTRLLVL.

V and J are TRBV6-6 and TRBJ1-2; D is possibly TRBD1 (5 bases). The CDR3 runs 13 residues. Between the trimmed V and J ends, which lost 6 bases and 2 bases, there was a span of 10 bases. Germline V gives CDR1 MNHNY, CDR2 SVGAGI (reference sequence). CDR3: CASSPDRNYGYTF. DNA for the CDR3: TGTGCCAGCAGCCCCGACAGAAACTATGGCTACACCTTC.

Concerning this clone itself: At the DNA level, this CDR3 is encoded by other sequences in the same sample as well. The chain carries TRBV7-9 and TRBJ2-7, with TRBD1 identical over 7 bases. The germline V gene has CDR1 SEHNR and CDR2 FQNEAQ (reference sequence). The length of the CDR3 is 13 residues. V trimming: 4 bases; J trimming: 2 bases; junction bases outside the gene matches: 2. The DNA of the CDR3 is TGTGCCAGCAGCTCCCAGGGGGCCTACGAGCAGTACTTC. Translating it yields CASSSQGAYEQYF.

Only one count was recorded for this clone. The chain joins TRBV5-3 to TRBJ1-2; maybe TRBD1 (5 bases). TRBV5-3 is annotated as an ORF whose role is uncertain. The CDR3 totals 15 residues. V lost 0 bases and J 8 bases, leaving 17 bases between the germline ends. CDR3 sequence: CARSLEEGREVGYTF. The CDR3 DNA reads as TGTGCCAGAAGCTTGGAGGAGGGCAGGGAAGTAGGCTACACCTTC.

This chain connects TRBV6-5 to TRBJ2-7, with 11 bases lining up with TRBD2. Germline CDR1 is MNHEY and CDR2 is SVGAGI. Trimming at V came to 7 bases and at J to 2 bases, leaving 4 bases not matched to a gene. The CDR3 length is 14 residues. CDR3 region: CASKTSGGAYEQYF. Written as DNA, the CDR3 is TGTGCCAGCAAAACTAGCGGGGGAGCCTACGAGCAGTACTTC.

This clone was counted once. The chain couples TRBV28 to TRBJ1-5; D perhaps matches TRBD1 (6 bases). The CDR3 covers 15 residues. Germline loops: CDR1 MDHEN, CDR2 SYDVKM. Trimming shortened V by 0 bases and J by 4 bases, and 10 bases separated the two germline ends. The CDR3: CASSLWRTDNQPQHF. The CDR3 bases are TGTGCCAGCAGTTTATGGCGGACAGATAATCAGCCCCAGCATTTT.